The 25 T cell receptor beta chains below were found in one sample sequenced in a study of CD8 T cells in ankylosing spondylitis. TCRdb re-derived calls from the 5' RACE reads in MiXCR, one entry per CDR3 protein. Of about 64,000 distinct CDR3 sequences listed, over 5% were seen once; the top ten hold around 4.5%. Sequenced input: synovial fluid, either unsorted or a sorted T cell fraction (not recorded which). The origin of the receptors is a male donor with ankylosing spondylitis.

This clonotype has a count of ten or more. This sequence joins TRBV28 and TRBJ2-1; 7 nucleotides align to TRBD2. Germline loops: CDR1 MDHEN, CDR2 SYDVKM. V trimming: 5 bases; J trimming: 5 bases; junction bases outside the gene matches: 9. The CDR3 sequence is 15 residues long. The CDR3 sequence is CASSMGRGSHNEQFF. CDR3 bases: TGTGCCAGCAGTATGGGACGCGGGAGCCACAATGAGCAGTTCTTC.

This clonotype occurred many times. V is TRBV11-2 and J is TRBJ2-1; D is undetermined. From germline, CDR1 is SGHAT and CDR2 FQNNGV. This CDR3 region has 14 residues. V shed 5 bases and J shed 7 bases, with 15 bases lying between them. The CDR3 DNA follows: TGTGCCAGCAGCCCCCAGAAGCTGTTGAATGAGCAGTTCTTC. This codes for CASSPQKLLNEQFF.

The V call is TRBV10-3, the J call TRBJ2-1; a possible D gene is TRBD2 (6 bases). The CDR3 totals 15 residues. Germline lookup yields CDR1 ENHRY and CDR2 SYGVKD. V was shortened by 3 bases and J by 4 bases, with 13 bases between the two germline ends. The CDR3 DNA follows: TGTGCCATCAGTGAACTAGCCCATGCTTACAATGAGCAGTTCTTC. Amino acid sequence: CAISELAHAYNEQFF.

This clonotype rates as medium-sized. This rearrangement joins TRBV28 to TRBJ2-7; tentative D call: TRBD1 (5 bases). The germline V gene has CDR1 MDHEN and CDR2 SYDVKM. Trimming shortened V by 4 bases and J by 2 bases, and 6 bases separated the two germline ends. The CDR3 is 12 amino acids. In DNA form, the CDR3 reads TGTGCCAGCAGTTCGACAGCCTACGAGCAGTACTTC. This codes for CASSSTAYEQYF.

This rearrangement joins TRBV27 to TRBJ1-1; no definite D call. Trimming cost V 4 bases and J 2 bases, with 8 bases left between them. Germline V gives CDR1 MNHEY, CDR2 SMNVEV (reference sequence). This CDR3 is built from 13 residues. DNA of the CDR3: TGTGCCAGCAGTTCCCTTAGCAACACTGAAGCTTTCTTT. Its translation: CASSSLSNTEAFF.

This clonotype was seen many times. The chain couples TRBV30 to TRBJ2-7; D gene uncertain. The CDR3 has 11 residues. Per the germline V gene, CDR1 is GTSNPN and CDR2 is SVGIG (reference sequence). Trimming removed 4 bases at V and 0 bases at J, with 4 bases between. The CDR3 loop reads CAWTRSYEQYF. CDR3 DNA: TGTGCCTGGACTCGCTCCTACGAGCAGTACTTC.

This rearrangement joins TRBV2 to TRBJ1-5; the D is unclear. The germline V and J ends were trimmed by 6 bases and 0 bases, with 12 bases remaining between them. CDR1 is SNHLY, CDR2 FYNNEI, per germline. The length of the CDR3 is 15 residues. The CDR3 nucleotides are TGTGCCAGCAGGCCCTCGGCAGATAGCAATCAGCCCCAGCATTTT. This translates into CASRPSADSNQPQHF.

This clonotype was observed many times. The chain uses TRBV5-1 and TRBJ2-2; D unclear. This CDR3 region has 16 residues. Germline values: CDR1 SGHRS, CDR2 YFSETQ. Deletions cut 0 bases from V and 3 bases from J, with 12 bases between. The CDR3 nucleotides are TGCGCCAGCAGCTTGGGGATGCGGAGAGACACCGGGGAGCTGTTTTTT. Its translation is CASSLGMRRDTGELFF.

This clonotype came up a few times. This chain uses TRBV2 with TRBJ2-7; 7 nucleotides line up with TRBD1. Germline-derived CDR1 and CDR2 are SNHLY and FYNNEI. V was pared by 1 base and J by 0 bases, with 6 bases of the junction left unmatched. This CDR3 is built from 16 residues. The DNA for the CDR3 is TGTGCCAGCAGTGAAGGGCCAGGGGGTTTCTCCTACGAGCAGTACTTC. Amino acid sequence: CASSEGPGGFSYEQYF.

This clonotype was counted between two and nine times. At one of its ends the junction is not consistent with the germline gene, which may arise from a read error. This rearrangement joins TRBV9 to TRBJ2-1; D possibly corresponds to TRBD2 (6 bases). Germline CDR1 and CDR2: SGDLS and YYNGEE. The CDR3 runs to 14 residues. In DNA form, the CDR3 reads TGTGCCAGAAGCGAGCGGGCGGACTACAATGAGCAGTTCTTC. This sequence encodes CARSERADYNEQFF.

This clonotype came up many times. The chain recombines TRBV9 with TRBJ2-2, with D perhaps matching TRBD1 or TRBD2 (5 bases each). Per the germline V gene, CDR1 is SGDLS and CDR2 is YYNGEE. The CDR3 contains 16 residues. V was clipped by 3 bases and J by 1 base, with 13 bases between them. The CDR3 DNA reads TGTGCCAGCAGCGGAATGGGACCGCGGAACACCGGGGAGCTGTTTTTT. It is translated as CASSGMGPRNTGELFF.

The chain couples TRBV27 to TRBJ2-1; TRBD2 matches 11 bases. Germline values: CDR1 MNHEY, CDR2 SMNVEV (reference sequence). The J segment lost 1 base and the V segment lost 4 bases, leaving 15 bases of the junction unmatched. There are 20 residues in the CDR3. The CDR3 protein is CASSSYYSGRALGSYNEQFF. CDR3 bases: TGTGCCAGCAGTTCGTACTATAGCGGGAGGGCCCTCGGTTCCTACAATGAGCAGTTCTTC.

This clonotype was found many times. The chain uses TRBV7-2 and TRBJ2-3; 14 bases align to TRBD2. The CDR3 spans 15 residues. The germline V gene has CDR1 SGHTA and CDR2 FQGNSA. V was pared by 5 bases and J by 7 bases, with 5 bases of the junction left unmatched. The CDR3 sequence is CASSLGLAGVNTQYF. For the CDR3, the DNA is TGTGCCAGCAGCCTGGGACTAGCGGGAGTAAATACGCAGTATTTT. Full variable domain (remainder filled in from reference TRBV7-2 and TRBJ2-3): GAGVSQSPSNKVTEKGKDVELRCDPISGHTALYWYRQSLGQGLEFLIYFQGNSAPDKSGLPSDRFSAERTGGSVSTLTIQRTQQEDSAVYLCASSLGLAGVNTQYFGPGTRLTVL.

This clonotype has at least ten counts. The rearrangement joins TRBV4-2 to TRBJ2-1; the D gene is possibly TRBD2 (5 bases). Germline values: CDR1 LGHNA, CDR2 YNFKEQ. The CDR3 is 18 amino acids. The V and J ends lost 3 bases and 0 bases respectively, with 18 bases between them. CDR3 sequence (DNA): TGTGCCAGCAGCCACCCACGGGCGGGTATTGACTCCTACAATGAGCAGTTCTTC. Residues: CASSHPRAGIDSYNEQFF.

This clonotype showed up just a few times. The CDR3: CASSLAGVYEQYF. CDR3 sequence (DNA): TGTGCCAGCAGCTTAGCGGGAGTGTACGAGCAGTACTTC. The rearrangement joins TRBV7-9 to TRBJ2-7; D may be TRBD2 (5 bases). The CDR3 has 13 amino acids. Trimming removed 0 bases at V and 4 bases at J, with 7 bases between. The V gene's germline CDR1 is SEHNR and CDR2 FQNEAQ (reference sequence).

This clonotype has at least ten counts. The chain employs TRBV29-1 and TRBJ2-5; D is unresolved. This CDR3 contains 11 residues. Between the trimmed V and J ends, which lost 1 base and 5 bases, there was a span of 5 bases. Looked up from germline, CDR1 is SQVTM and CDR2 is ANQGSEA. This chain's CDR3 is CSVEVGETQYF. The CDR3 nucleotides are TGCAGCGTTGAAGTTGGGGAGACCCAGTACTTC.

This clonotype came up many times. The CDR3 loop is CASSVGSTREGYEQYF. CDR3 nucleotide sequence: TGTGCCAGCAGCGTCGGATCAACTCGCGAAGGCTACGAGCAGTACTTC. This rearrangement joins TRBV7-2 to TRBJ2-7; no firm D call. The CDR3 covers 16 residues. Trimming removed 5 bases at V and 3 bases at J, with 20 bases between. Per the germline V gene, CDR1 is SGHTA and CDR2 is FQGNSA.

At least ten counts were recorded for this clonotype. This chain uses TRBV3-1 with TRBJ1-2, with D tentatively TRBD1 (5 bases). Trimming took 0 bases from V and 8 from J, leaving 16 bases between them. The germline gives CDR1 LGHDT, CDR2 YNNKEL (reference sequence). This CDR3 spans 15 amino acids. CDR3 sequence (DNA): TGTGCCAGCAGCCAAGAGGGCGCAGGGATCGGCGGCTACACCTTC. It encodes CASSQEGAGIGGYTF. The whole variable domain, filled in from reference TRBV3-1 and TRBJ1-2, reads DTAVSQTPKYLVTQMGNDKSIKCEQNLGHDTMYWYKQDSKKFLKIMFSYNNKELIINETVPNRFSPKSPDKAHLNLHINSLELGDSAVYFCASSQEGAGIGGYTFGSGTRLTVV.

This clonotype occurred many times. The chain is built from TRBV10-3 and TRBJ2-1, with TRBD2 matching 11 bases. The ends lost 2 bases at V and 5 bases at J; junction bases unmatched: 11. Germline V lookup: CDR1 ENHRY, CDR2 SYGVKD. This CDR3 has 18 residues. The CDR3 sequence: CAISEESPGLAGNNEQFF. The CDR3, as DNA: TGTGCCATCAGTGAGGAGTCCCCCGGACTAGCGGGTAACAATGAGCAGTTCTTC.

This clonotype was recorded many times. The V and J genes are TRBV6-5 and TRBJ1-3; unclear D gene. CDR1 and CDR2 from the germline V gene are MNHEY and SVGAGI. Trimming pared 3 bases from V and 0 bases from J, leaving 9 bases between. This CDR3 region has 15 residues. The CDR3 reads CASSYTGRSGNTIYF. The CDR3 coding sequence is TGTGCCAGCAGTTATACGGGCCGCTCTGGAAACACCATATATTTT.

The chain uses TRBV3-1 and TRBJ2-7; D is possibly TRBD1 or TRBD2 (5 bases each). Between the trimmed V and J ends, which lost 4 bases and 6 bases, there was a span of 16 bases. CDR3 length: 14 residues. The germline V gene encodes CDR1 LGHDT and CDR2 YNNKEL (reference sequence). CDR3 protein: CASSLGPRGAEQYF. For the CDR3, the DNA is TGTGCCAGCAGCCTGGGACCCCGAGGGGCCGAGCAGTACTTC.

This clonotype was picked up many times. The chain couples TRBV7-2 to TRBJ2-7; 8 bases fit TRBD2. CDR3 length: 15 residues. The trim removed 1 base at V and 4 bases at J, leaving 6 bases unmatched. Looked up from germline, CDR1 is SGHTA and CDR2 is FQGNSA. Here the CDR3 reads CASSLGAGGWYEQYF. CDR3 DNA sequence: TGTGCCAGCAGCTTAGGTGCGGGAGGTTGGTACGAGCAGTACTTC.

This clonotype was seen ten or more times. The chain links TRBV9 to TRBJ1-5; 8 bases align to TRBD1. The CDR3 runs 15 residues. The V and J ends lost 6 bases and 0 bases, in that order; junction bases with no gene match: 5. Germline CDR1 reads SGDLS; CDR2 reads YYNGEE. For the CDR3, the DNA is TGTGCCAGCACCTTGACAGGGGATAGCAATCAGCCCCAGCATTTT. Encoded protein: CASTLTGDSNQPQHF.

This clonotype came up many times. This sequence joins TRBV2 and TRBJ2-1; D is perhaps TRBD2 (5 bases). The V gene lost 7 bases and the J gene lost 0 bases, with 19 bases spanning the gap. The CDR3 covers 17 residues. The germline V gene encodes CDR1 SNHLY and CDR2 FYNNEI. The CDR3 DNA is TGTGCCAGCACGAGGGCAGCCGCTTCGAACTCCTACAATGAGCAGTTCTTC. It specifies CASTRAAASNSYNEQFF.

In its sample, this clonotype was seen many times. This chain connects TRBV6-1 to TRBJ2-7; TRBD1 might be the D (6 bases). Germline-derived CDR1 and CDR2 are MNHNS and SASEGT. Deletions cut 6 bases from V and 3 bases from J, with 12 bases between. The CDR3 is 13 amino acids. CDR3 in amino acids: CASREQGYYEQYF. CDR3 in DNA: TGTGCCAGCAGAGAACAGGGTTACTACGAGCAGTACTTC.